This T cell receptor (beta chain) was identified in a study of blood T cell repertoires in COVID-19. The assay was immunoSEQ multiplex PCR, and TCRdb's table has in-frame clones only and misses some. Seen here are 150,000 to 200,000 clones, roughly 88% observed once, and the top ten hold 13% to 15%. Trimming left V 2 bases short and J 6 bases short, with 16 bases between. The V gene's germline CDR1 is MNHEY and CDR2 SVGAGI. The CDR3 is made up of 15 amino acids. Residents of about two dozen US areas, aged roughly 18 to 89 years, made up the participants. The chain carries TRBV6-5 and TRBJ1-1; D ambiguous. The clonotype comes from a man aged 50 to 60 who had recovered from COVID-19. The sequenced sample consisted of PBMCs or T cells enriched from blood (not recorded which). The CDR3 here is CASSYEARGTAEAFF. In DNA, the CDR3 is TGTGCCAGCAGTTACGAAGCCCGGGGTACGGCTGAAGCTTTCTTT.